A single sample gave rise to the 4 T cell receptor beta chains below, sequenced in a study of blood T cell repertoires in COVID-19. Sequencing was performed with immunoSEQ multiplex PCR; in TCRdb, only in-frame clones are kept and a portion is missing. Of about 62,000 clones in the sample, roughly nine tenths are singletons; the top ten hold about a sixth. The sequenced sample was peripheral blood. The receptors come from a woman aged 55-70 years with COVID-19, enrolled during active disease.

The chain combines TRBV5-1 with TRBJ1-4, with 7 bases matching TRBD1. V lost 4 bases to trimming and J lost 5 bases; unmatched junction nucleotides: 5. Germline V gene sequence: CDR1 SGHRS, CDR2 YFSETQ. The CDR3 has 14 amino acids. Written as DNA, the CDR3 is TGCGCCAGCAGCACCCGGGACAGAAATGAAAAACTGTTTTTT. It specifies CASSTRDRNEKLFF.

V usage is TRBV7-9 and J usage is TRBJ1-1, with D possibly matching TRBD1 (6 bases). The germline CDR1 and CDR2 sequences are SEHNR and FQNEAQ (reference sequence). Trimming shortened V by 5 bases and J by 4 bases, and 20 bases separated the two germline ends. The CDR3 contains 16 residues. In DNA, the CDR3 is TGTGCCAGCAGCCACCTGACGGGACAAGAGGGCACTGAAGCTTTCTTT. It specifies CASSHLTGQEGTEAFF.

This chain links TRBV11-3 with TRBJ2-7, with D possibly being TRBD1 (5 bases). This CDR3 has 15 residues. The V gene lost 4 bases and the J gene lost 4 bases, with 17 bases spanning the gap. Per the germline V gene, CDR1 is SGHNT and CDR2 is YENEEA. The CDR3, as DNA: TGTGCCAGCAGCTCTCTGGGGCAGGGAAGGTACGAGCAGTACTTC. Amino acids: CASSSLGQGRYEQYF.

V usage is TRBV30 and J usage is TRBJ1-5, with D maybe TRBD1 (6 bases). With 4 bases removed from V and 3 bases from J, the gap between germline ends came to 13 bases. The CDR3 has 14 residues. Germline V gene sequence: CDR1 GTSNPN, CDR2 SVGIG (reference sequence). The CDR3 DNA is TGTGCCTGGACCGAAGGGGGGGTCAATCAGCCCCAGCATTTT. The encoded protein is CAWTEGGVNQPQHF. Drawing the rest from reference TRBV30 and TRBJ1-5, the complete variable domain is SQTIHQWPATLVQPVGSPLSLECTVEGTSNPNLYWYRQAAGRGLQLLFYSVGIGQISSEVPQNLSASRPQDRQFILSSKKLLLSDSGFYLCAWTEGGVNQPQHFGDGTRLSIL.